This section outlines one T cell receptor (beta chain) sequence together with its context. Its antigen is unidentified. Primers for the PCR totalled 60 Vbeta and 13 Jbeta. The data were produced by immunoSEQ multiplex PCR, yet TCRdb's version contains in-frame clones alone and is incomplete. The data contain about 110,000 clones, around 70% of them seen just once; the ten biggest clones take up 8% to 9.5%. Trimming cost V 8 bases and J 1 base; bases outside gene matches: 16. CDR3 length: 18 amino acids. Germline CDR1 SGHTA, CDR2 FQGNSA. The sample originates from a study of cytomegalovirus exposure and HLA in healthy donors. Notes on the study in general: In terms of immune exposure information, only CMV serostatus was available. Three chains tied to CMV proved CMV antigen-specific in vitro. A later analysis linked a missense DCLRE1C variant to TCR beta V- and J-gene trimming.

The source material was PBMCs. The chain recombines TRBV7-2 with TRBJ2-3; 9 bases fit TRBD2. This TCR came from a man aged 25 to 40 in good health and CMV-seropositive. CDR3 protein: CASAPWREGIRGTDTQYF. The CDR3 DNA is TGTGCCAGCGCCCCATGGCGGGAGGGAATAAGGGGCACAGATACGCAGTATTTT.